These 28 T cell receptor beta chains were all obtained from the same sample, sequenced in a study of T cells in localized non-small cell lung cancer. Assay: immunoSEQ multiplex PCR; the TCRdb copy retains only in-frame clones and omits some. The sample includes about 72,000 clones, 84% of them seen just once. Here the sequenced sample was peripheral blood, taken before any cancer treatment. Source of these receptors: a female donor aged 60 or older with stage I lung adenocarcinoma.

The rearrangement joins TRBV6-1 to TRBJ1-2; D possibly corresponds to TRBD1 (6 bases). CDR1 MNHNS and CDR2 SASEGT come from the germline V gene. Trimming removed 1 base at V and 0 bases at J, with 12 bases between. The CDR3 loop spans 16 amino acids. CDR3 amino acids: CASSEEWAGANYGYTF. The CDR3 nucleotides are TGTGCCAGCAGTGAAGAATGGGCAGGGGCTAACTATGGCTACACCTTC.

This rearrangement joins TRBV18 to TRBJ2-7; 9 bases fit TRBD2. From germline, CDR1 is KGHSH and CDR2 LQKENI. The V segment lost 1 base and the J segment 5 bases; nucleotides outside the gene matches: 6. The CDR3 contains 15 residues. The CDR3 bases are TGTGCCAGCTCACCACGGCCTAGCGGGACCGACGAGCAGTACTTC. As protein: CASSPRPSGTDEQYF.

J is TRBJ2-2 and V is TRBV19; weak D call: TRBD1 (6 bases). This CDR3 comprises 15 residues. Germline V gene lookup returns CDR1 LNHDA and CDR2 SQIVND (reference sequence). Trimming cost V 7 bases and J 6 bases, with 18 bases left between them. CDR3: CASTPQQGRAGELFF. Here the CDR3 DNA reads TGTGCCAGTACCCCCCAACAGGGAAGGGCCGGGGAGCTGTTTTTT.

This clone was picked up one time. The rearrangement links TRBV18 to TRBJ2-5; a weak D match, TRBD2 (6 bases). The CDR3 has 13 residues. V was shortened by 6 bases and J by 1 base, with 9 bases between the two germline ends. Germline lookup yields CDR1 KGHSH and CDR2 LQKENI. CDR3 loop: CASSAGIQETQYF. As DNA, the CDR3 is TGTGCCAGCTCGGCGGGGATCCAAGAGACCCAGTACTTC.

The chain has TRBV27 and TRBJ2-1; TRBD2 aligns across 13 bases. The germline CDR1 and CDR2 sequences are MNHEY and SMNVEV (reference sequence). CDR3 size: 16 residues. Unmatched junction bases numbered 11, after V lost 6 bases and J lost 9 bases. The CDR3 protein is CASSTSTSGRRVEQFF. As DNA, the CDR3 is TGTGCCAGCAGCACCTCGACTAGCGGGAGGAGGGTTGAGCAGTTCTTC.

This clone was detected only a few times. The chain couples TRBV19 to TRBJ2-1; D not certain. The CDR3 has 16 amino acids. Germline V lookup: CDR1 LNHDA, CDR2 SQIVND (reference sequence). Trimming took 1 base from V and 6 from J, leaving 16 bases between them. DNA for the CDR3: TGTGCCAGTAGTATAGGTATCCAGCGATGGGGCAATGAGCAGTTCTTC. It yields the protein CASSIGIQRWGNEQFF.

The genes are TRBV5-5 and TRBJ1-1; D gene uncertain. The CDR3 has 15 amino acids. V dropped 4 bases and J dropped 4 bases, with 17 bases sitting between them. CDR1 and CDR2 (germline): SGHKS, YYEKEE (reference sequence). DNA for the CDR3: TGTGCCAGCAGCCCCGGGCTTCGGTACTCCACTGAAGCTTTCTTT. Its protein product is CASSPGLRYSTEAFF. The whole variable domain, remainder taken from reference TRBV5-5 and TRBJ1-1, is DAGVTQSPTHLIKTRGQQVTLRCSPISGHKSVSWYQQVLGQGPQFIFQYYEKEERGRGNFPDRFSARQFPNYSSELNVNALLLGDSALYLCASSPGLRYSTEAFFGQGTRLTVV.

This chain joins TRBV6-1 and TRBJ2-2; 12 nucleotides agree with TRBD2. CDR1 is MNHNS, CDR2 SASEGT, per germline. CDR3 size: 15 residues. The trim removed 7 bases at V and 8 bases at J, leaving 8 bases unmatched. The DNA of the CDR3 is TGTGCCAGCAAAAGGACTAGCGGGGAGGTGGGGGAGCTGTTTTTT. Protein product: CASKRTSGEVGELFF.

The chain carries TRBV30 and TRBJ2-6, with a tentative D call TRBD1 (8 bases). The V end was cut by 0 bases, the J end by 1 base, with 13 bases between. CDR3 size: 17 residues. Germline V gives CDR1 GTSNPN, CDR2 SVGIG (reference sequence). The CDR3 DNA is TGTGCCTGGAGTGTCGACAGGGGAGGGTCTGGGGCCAACGTCCTGACTTTC. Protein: CAWSVDRGGSGANVLTF. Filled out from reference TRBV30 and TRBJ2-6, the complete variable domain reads SQTIHQWPATLVQPVGSPLSLECTVEGTSNPNLYWYRQAAGRGLQLLFYSVGIGQISSEVPQNLSASRPQDRQFILSSKKLLLSDSGFYLCAWSVDRGGSGANVLTFGAGSRLTVL.

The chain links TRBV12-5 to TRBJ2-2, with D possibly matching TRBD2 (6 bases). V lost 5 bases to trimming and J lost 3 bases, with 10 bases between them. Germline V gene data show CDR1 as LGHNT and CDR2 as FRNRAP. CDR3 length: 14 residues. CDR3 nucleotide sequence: TGTGCTAGTGGTCCCGGAGGGGACACCGGGGAGCTGTTTTTT. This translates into CASGPGGDTGELFF.

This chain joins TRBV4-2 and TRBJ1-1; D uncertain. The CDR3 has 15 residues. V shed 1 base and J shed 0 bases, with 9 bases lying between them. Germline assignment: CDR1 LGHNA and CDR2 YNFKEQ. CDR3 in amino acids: CASSQGVEVNTEAFF. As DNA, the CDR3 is TGTGCCAGCAGCCAAGGGGTGGAGGTGAACACTGAAGCTTTCTTT.

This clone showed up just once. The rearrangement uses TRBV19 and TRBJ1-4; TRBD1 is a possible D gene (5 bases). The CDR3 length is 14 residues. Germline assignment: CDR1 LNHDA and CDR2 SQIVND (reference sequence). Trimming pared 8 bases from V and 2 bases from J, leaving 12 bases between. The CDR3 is CASRDSSTNEKLFF. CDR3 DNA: TGTGCCAGTCGAGACAGCTCCACTAATGAAAAACTGTTTTTT.

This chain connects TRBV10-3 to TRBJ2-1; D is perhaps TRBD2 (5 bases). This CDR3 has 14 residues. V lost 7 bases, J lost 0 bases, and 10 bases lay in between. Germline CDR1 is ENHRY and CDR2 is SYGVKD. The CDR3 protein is CAINGGSSYNEQFF. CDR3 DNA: TGTGCCATCAATGGTGGGAGCTCCTACAATGAGCAGTTCTTC.

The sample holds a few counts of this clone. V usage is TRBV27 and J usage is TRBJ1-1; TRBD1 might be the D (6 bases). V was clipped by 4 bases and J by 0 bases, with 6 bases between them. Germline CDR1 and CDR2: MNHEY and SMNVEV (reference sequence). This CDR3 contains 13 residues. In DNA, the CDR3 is TGTGCCAGCAGTTGGACAGTGAACACTGAAGCTTTCTTT. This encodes CASSWTVNTEAFF.

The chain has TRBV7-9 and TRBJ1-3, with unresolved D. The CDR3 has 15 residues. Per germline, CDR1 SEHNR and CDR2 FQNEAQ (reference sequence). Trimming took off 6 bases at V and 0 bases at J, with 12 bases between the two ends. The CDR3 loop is CASSPGRISGNTIYF. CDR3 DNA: TGTGCCAGCAGTCCTGGACGGATCTCTGGAAACACCATATATTTT.

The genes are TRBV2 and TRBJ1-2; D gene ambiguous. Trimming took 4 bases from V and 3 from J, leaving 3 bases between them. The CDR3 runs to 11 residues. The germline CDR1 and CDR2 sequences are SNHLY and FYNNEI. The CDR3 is CASSGDYGYTF. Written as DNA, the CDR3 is TGTGCCAGCAGTGGGGACTATGGCTACACCTTC. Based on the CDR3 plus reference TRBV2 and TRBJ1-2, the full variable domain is EPEVTQTPSHQVTQMGQEVILRCVPISNHLYFYWYRQILGQKVEFLVSFYNNEISEKSEIFDDQFSVERPDGSNFTLKIRSTKLEDSAMYFCASSGDYGYTFGSGTRLTVV.

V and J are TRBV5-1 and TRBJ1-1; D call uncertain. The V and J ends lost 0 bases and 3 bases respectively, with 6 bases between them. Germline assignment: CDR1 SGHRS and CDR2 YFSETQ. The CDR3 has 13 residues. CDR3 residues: CASSLVLDTEAFF. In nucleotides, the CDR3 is TGCGCCAGCAGCTTGGTGTTGGACACTGAAGCTTTCTTT.

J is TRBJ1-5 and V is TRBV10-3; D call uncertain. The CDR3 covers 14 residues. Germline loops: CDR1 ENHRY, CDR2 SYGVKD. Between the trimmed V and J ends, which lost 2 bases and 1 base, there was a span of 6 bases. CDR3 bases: TGTGCCATCAGTGAGGGGCGGAGCAATCAGCCCCAGCATTTT. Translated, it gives CAISEGRSNQPQHF.

The CDR3 reads CASSSDRVYGYTF. As DNA, the CDR3 is TGTGCCAGCAGTTCTGACAGGGTTTATGGCTACACCTTC. The genes are TRBV5-4 and TRBJ1-2, with TRBD1 matching 7 bases. With 5 bases clipped from V and 5 bases from J, the junction kept 6 bases outside the gene matches. CDR3 size: 13 residues. Germline CDR1 SGHNT, CDR2 YYREEE (reference sequence).

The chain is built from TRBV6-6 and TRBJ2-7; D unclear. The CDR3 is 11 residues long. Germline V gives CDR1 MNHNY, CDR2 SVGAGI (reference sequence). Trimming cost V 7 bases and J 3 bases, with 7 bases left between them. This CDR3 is CASTDGYEQYF. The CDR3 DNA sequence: TGTGCCAGCACGGACGGCTACGAGCAGTACTTC.

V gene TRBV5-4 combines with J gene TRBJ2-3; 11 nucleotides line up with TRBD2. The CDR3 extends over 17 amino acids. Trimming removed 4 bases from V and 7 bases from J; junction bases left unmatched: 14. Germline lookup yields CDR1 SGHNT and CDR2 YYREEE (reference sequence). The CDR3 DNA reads TGTGCCAGCAGCCATCCGGTAGCGGCTAGCGGGAGGAATACGCAGTATTTT. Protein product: CASSHPVAASGRNTQYF.

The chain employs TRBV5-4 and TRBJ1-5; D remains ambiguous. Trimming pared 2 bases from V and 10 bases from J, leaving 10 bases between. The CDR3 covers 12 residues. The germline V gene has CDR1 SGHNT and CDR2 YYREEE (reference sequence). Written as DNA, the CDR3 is TGTGCCAGCAGCTTCCCCGGGTTCCCCCAGCATTTT. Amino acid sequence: CASSFPGFPQHF.

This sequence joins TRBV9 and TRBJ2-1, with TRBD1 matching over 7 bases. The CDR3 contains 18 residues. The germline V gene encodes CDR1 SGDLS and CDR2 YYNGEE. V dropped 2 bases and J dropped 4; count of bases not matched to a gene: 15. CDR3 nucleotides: TGTGCCAGCAGCGTTTCCCTCGAGACGACAGGGCTTTACAATGAGCAGTTCTTC. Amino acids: CASSVSLETTGLYNEQFF.

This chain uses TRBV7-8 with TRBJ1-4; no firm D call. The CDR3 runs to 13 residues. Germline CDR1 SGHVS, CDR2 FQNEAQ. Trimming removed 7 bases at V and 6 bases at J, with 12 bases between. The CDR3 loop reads CASTRGPDEKLFF. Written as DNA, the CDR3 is TGTGCCAGCACCCGAGGCCCAGATGAAAAACTGTTTTTT.

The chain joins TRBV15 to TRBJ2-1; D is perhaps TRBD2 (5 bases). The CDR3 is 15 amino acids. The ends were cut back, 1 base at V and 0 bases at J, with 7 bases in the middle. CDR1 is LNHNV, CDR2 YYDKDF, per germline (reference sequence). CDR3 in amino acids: CATSRGGDSYNEQFF. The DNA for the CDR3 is TGTGCCACCAGCAGAGGGGGAGACTCCTACAATGAGCAGTTCTTC.

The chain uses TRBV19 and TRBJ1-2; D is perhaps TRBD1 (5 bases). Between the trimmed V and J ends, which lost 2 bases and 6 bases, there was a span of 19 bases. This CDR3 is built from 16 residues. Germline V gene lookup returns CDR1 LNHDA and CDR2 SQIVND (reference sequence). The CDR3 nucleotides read TGTGCCAGTAGTATAAGATTTCGCAGGGAAGAAGATGGCTACACCTTC. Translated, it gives CASSIRFRREEDGYTF.

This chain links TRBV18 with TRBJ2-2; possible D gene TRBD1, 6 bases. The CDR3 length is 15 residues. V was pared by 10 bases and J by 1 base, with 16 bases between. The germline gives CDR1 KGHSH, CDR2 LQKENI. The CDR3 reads CATPLGARNTGELFF. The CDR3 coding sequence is TGTGCCACCCCTCTGGGGGCTAGGAACACCGGGGAGCTGTTTTTT.

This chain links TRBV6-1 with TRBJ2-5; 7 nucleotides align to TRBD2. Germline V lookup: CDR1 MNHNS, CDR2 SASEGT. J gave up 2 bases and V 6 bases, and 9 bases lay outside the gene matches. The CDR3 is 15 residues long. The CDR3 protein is CASRGGDRPQETQYF. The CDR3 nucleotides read TGTGCCAGCAGGGGAGGGGACCGACCACAAGAGACCCAGTACTTC.